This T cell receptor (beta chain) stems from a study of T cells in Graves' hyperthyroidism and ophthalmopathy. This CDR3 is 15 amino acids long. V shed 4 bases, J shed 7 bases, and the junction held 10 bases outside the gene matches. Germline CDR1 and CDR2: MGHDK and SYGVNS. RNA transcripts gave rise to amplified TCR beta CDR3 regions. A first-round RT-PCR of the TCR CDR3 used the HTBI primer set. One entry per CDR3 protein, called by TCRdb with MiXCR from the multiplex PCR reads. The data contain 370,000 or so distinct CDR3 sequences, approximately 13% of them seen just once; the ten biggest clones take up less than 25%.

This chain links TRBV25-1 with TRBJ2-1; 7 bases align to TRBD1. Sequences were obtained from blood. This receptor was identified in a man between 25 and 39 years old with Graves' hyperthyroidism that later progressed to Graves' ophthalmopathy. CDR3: CASSGPGQSRNEQFF. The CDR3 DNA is TGTGCCAGCAGTGGCCCGGGACAGTCTCGAAATGAGCAGTTCTTC.